The rows below give T cell receptor beta chains drawn from one sample of a study of control samples from healthy donors and cancer patients. This table comes from immunoSEQ multiplex PCR, and its TCRdb copy is limited to in-frame clones, with some not included. The data show under 150,000 clones, with approximately 89% seen just once and more than 6.5% held by the top ten. What was sequenced was PBMCs. Receptors were obtained from a man aged 50 to 60 with head and neck cancer. The CDR3 runs from the conserved cysteine through the conserved F or W. A D gene is named only where the DNA matches it firmly. The size entry is marked missing in some rows and otherwise reads once, few, many or a size class.

V	size	D	J	CDR3	DNA
TRBV6-5	.	TRBD2	TRBJ2-1	CASSYAGGTNEQFF	TGTGCCAGCAGTTACGCGGGAGGGACCAATGAGCAGTTCTTC
TRBV9	few	TRBD1	TRBJ1-6	CASSPSGTENSPLHF	TGTGCCAGCAGCCCTAGTGGGACAGAGAATTCACCCCTCCACTTT
TRBV2	once	.	TRBJ2-1	CASMSRGNTYNEQFF	TGTGCCAGCATGAGCAGGGGAAACACCTACAATGAGCAGTTCTTC
TRBV4-1	.	TRBD1	TRBJ1-2	CASSLGERQGAGGYTF	TGCGCCAGCAGCCTCGGGGAGAGACAGGGGGCAGGTGGCTACACCTTC
TRBV10-3	.	.	TRBJ1-2	CAITGESKHYGYTF	TGTGCCATCACCGGGGAGTCCAAACACTATGGCTACACCTTC
TRBV5-4	.	TRBD2	TRBJ2-3	CASSLKAGGSTDTQYF	TGTGCCAGCAGCTTGAAAGCGGGGGGAAGCACAGATACGCAGTATTTT
TRBV14	.	.	TRBJ2-1	CASSQDPGRGFFRQFF	TGTGCCAGCAGCCAAGACCCGGGACGGGGGTTTTTTCGGCAGTTCTTC
TRBV11-2	.	TRBD1	TRBJ2-2	CASSSRRDRGTGELFF	TGTGCCAGCAGCTCGCGCCGGGACAGGGGGACCGGGGAGCTGTTTTTT
TRBV30	.	.	TRBJ1-4	CAWRKVGEKLFF	TGTGCCTGGAGAAAGGTTGGGGAAAAACTGTTTTTT
TRBV28	once	.	TRBJ1-3	CASSLTPTGTGNTIYF	TGTGCCAGCAGTTTGACACCTACCGGGACAGGAAACACCATATATTTT
TRBV28	.	TRBD2	TRBJ2-2	CASSSGLYTGELFF	TGTGCCAGCAGTTCGGGACTATACACCGGGGAGCTGTTTTTT
TRBV4-2	once	.	TRBJ2-2	CASSRGDTGELFF	TGTGCCAGCAGTCGTGGGGACACCGGGGAGCTGTTTTTT
TRBV5-1	once	TRBD2	TRBJ2-3	CASSFNGGADTQYF	TGCGCCAGCAGCTTTAACGGGGGGGCGGATACGCAGTATTTT
TRBV23-1	.	.	TRBJ2-2	CASSQSSPRSNTGELFF	TGCGCCAGCAGTCAATCGAGTCCCAGGTCGAACACCGGGGAGCTGTTTTTT
TRBV18	.	TRBD2	TRBJ2-5	CASSPGLAGKETQYF	TGTGCCAGCTCACCCGGACTAGCGGGAAAGGAGACCCAGTACTTC
TRBV4-2	.	.	TRBJ2-7	CASSQEYGGTSYEQYF	TGTGCCAGCAGCCAAGAGTATGGTGGGACCTCCTACGAGCAGTACTTC
TRBV7-2	few	.	TRBJ2-7	CASSLDQGLGEQYF	TGTGCCAGCAGCTTAGATCAGGGGCTTGGCGAGCAGTACTTC
TRBV12-3/TRBV12-4	.	.	TRBJ2-7	CASMTRSSYEQYF	TGTGCCAGCATGACACGGAGCTCCTACGAGCAGTACTTC
TRBV13	once	TRBD2	TRBJ2-1	CASSSRTSPNEQFF	TGTGCCAGCAGCAGCCGGACTAGCCCCAATGAGCAGTTCTTC
TRBV3-1/TRBV3-2	.	TRBD2	TRBJ2-1	CASSPGFGLAGAREQFF	TGTGCCAGCAGCCCTGGGTTCGGACTAGCGGGAGCAAGGGAGCAGTTCTTC
TRBV5-1	.	.	TRBJ2-3	CASRLGQSHTDTQYF	TGCGCCAGCAGACTTGGACAGTCCCACACAGATACGCAGTATTTT
TRBV6-5	.	TRBD1	TRBJ1-1	CASRTGDVFAEAFF	TGTGCCAGTCGGACAGGGGATGTTTTCGCTGAAGCTTTCTTT
TRBV9	.	TRBD2	TRBJ2-3	CASSVVPSGGTDTQYF	TGTGCCAGCAGCGTAGTACCCAGCGGGGGCACAGATACGCAGTATTTT
TRBV2	.	.	TRBJ2-3	CASSDRAQGPDTQYF	TGTGCCAGCAGTGACAGAGCGCAGGGCCCAGATACGCAGTATTTT
TRBV27	.	.	TRBJ2-1	CASSLSRVNEQFF	TGTGCCAGCAGTTTGTCCAGGGTTAATGAGCAGTTCTTC
TRBV13	.	.	TRBJ2-7	CASSLGLGEITYEQYF	TGTGCCAGCAGCTTAGGCCTGGGGGAAATCACCTACGAGCAGTACTTC
TRBV9	.	.	TRBJ1-2	CASSPEGAYGYTF	TGTGCCAGCAGCCCCGAAGGAGCCTATGGCTACACCTTC
TRBV18	.	.	TRBJ2-1	CASSPPSWAGDFNEQFF	TGTGCCAGCTCACCACCTTCCTGGGCAGGTGACTTTAATGAGCAGTTCTTC
TRBV5-1	.	.	TRBJ2-2	CASSSRGPQHTGELFF	TGCGCCAGCAGCTCCCGAGGTCCACAGCACACCGGGGAGCTGTTTTTT
TRBV9	once	TRBD2	TRBJ2-3	CASSELLAGVGTDTQYF	TGTGCCAGCAGCGAATTACTAGCGGGGGTTGGCACAGATACGCAGTATTTT
TRBV3-1/TRBV3-2	once	.	TRBJ2-1	CASSQGAEGRGFF	TGTGCCAGCAGCCAAGGGGCTGAGGGCCGGGGGTTCTTC
TRBV11-2	.	.	TRBJ2-7	CASSPSARYEQYF	TGTGCCAGCAGTCCCTCTGCTAGATACGAGCAGTACTTC
TRBV21-1	.	.	TRBJ1-1	CARQGARTEAFF	TGTGCCAGACAGGGGGCGAGGACTGAAGCTTTCTTT
TRBV7-3	.	.	TRBJ1-1	CVSSPQGNTEAFF	TGTGTCAGCAGCCCACAGGGTAACACTGAAGCTTTCTTT
TRBV10-2	.	.	TRBJ1-5	CASRQGDVGNQPQHF	TGCGCCAGCAGGCAAGGGGATGTAGGCAATCAGCCCCAGCATTTT
TRBV7-9	once	.	TRBJ1-1	CASSLSTEAFF	TGTGCCAGCAGCTTATCGACTGAAGCTTTCTTT
TRBV24-1	.	TRBD1	TRBJ1-2	CATSDQLTGEGYTF	TGTGCCACCAGTGATCAGCTTACAGGGGAAGGCTACACCTTC
TRBV24-1	.	.	TRBJ1-5	CATRDSPNQPQHF	TGTGCCACCAGGGACAGCCCTAATCAGCCCCAGCATTTT
TRBV11-2	.	.	TRBJ2-7	CASSLVGDTYEQYF	TGTGCCAGCAGCTTAGTAGGGGACACCTACGAGCAGTACTTC
TRBV19	.	.	TRBJ1-2	CASSIVPGNYGYTF	TGTGCCAGTAGTATAGTGCCAGGCAACTATGGCTACACCTTC
TRBV24-1	.	TRBD2	TRBJ2-1	CATSDPGLAADRANEQFF	TGTGCCACCAGTGATCCGGGACTAGCGGCCGACCGCGCCAATGAGCAGTTCTTC
TRBV4-1	.	.	TRBJ2-7	CASSQLGNSYEQYF	TGCGCCAGCAGCCAACTCGGGAATTCCTACGAGCAGTACTTC
TRBV6-5	.	.	TRBJ1-1	CASSSGPNTEAFF	TGTGCCAGCAGCTCCGGGCCCAACACTGAAGCTTTCTTT